This TCR beta chain was sequenced for a study of cytomegalovirus exposure and HLA in healthy donors. Participants comprised healthy donors of bone marrow. General observations from the study: Near-uniform donor sequencing depth was presumed by presence/absence analyses. Some highly shared sequence variants likely arose as a pipeline artifact. An analysis that came later showed most CMV-associated TCR beta chains appearing HLA-restricted.

The CDR3 runs to 15 residues. Germline-derived CDR1 and CDR2 are LGHNA and YSLEER. V shed 4 bases and J shed 3 bases, with 12 bases lying between them. Turning to this clone: What it binds is unknown.

A multiplex PCR was run with 60 Vbeta primers and 13 Jbeta primers. Sequencing used immunoSEQ multiplex PCR; TCRdb keeps in-frame clones, though not all of them. The repertoire consists of 150,000 to 200,000 clones, with under 90% occurring once and the leading ten covering 4.8%. This clonotype was obtained from a man between 18 and 29 years old in good health and CMV-seronegative. V gene TRBV4-3 combines with J gene TRBJ2-2; D perhaps matches TRBD2 (6 bases). Sequenced sample: PBMCs. CDR3 coding DNA: TGCGCCAGCAGCCCGGGACGGGAGTACACCGGGGAGCTGTTTTTT. It yields the protein CASSPGREYTGELFF.